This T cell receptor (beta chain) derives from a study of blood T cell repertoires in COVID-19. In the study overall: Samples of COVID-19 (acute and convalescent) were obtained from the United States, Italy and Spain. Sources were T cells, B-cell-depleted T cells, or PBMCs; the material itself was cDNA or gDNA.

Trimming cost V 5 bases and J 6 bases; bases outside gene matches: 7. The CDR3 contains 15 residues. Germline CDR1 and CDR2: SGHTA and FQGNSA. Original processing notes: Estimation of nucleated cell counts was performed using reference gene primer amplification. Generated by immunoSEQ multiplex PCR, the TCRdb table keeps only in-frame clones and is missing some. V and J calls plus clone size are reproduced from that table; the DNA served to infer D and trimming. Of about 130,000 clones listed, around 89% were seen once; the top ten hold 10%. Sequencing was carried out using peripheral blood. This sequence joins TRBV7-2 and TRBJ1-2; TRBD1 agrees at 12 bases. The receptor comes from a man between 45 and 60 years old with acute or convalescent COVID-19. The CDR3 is CASSAWDRGQDGYTF. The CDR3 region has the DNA TGTGCCAGCAGCGCCTGGGACAGGGGGCAAGATGGCTACACCTTC.